Listed below are T cell receptor beta chains from one sample, sequenced in a study of shared clonotypes between healthy human individuals. Some clones are missing from TCRdb's copy, which holds only in-frame ones; the method was immunoSEQ multiplex PCR. In the table there are roughly 2 million clones, roughly 94% of which are singletons. The sequencing input was naive CD4+ T cells sorted from blood. These TCRs come from a man in his late teens or twenties in good health. CDR3s include the opening cysteine and the closing phenylalanine or tryptophan. Fields, in order: CDR3 DNA, CDR3 protein, CDR3 length, V gene, clone size, D gene, J gene. D genes are given only for firm matches. Clone size is given for some rows only: seen once, a few or many times, or a class if the clone is expanded.

CDR3 DNA: TGCGCCAGCAGCTTGGGGGACCCCCAGGGAGGCTCACCCCTCCACTTT
CDR3 protein: CASSLGDPQGGSPLHF
CDR3 length: 16
V gene: TRBV5-1
clone size: NA
D gene: NA
J gene: TRBJ1-6

CDR3 DNA: TGTGCCAGCAGGTTCCTAAGTGGGGGCTACGAGCAGTACTTC
CDR3 protein: CASRFLSGGYEQYF
CDR3 length: 14
V gene: TRBV6-6
clone size: once
D gene: NA
J gene: TRBJ2-7

CDR3 DNA: TGTGCCAGCACCGCCGGGGGGGCTGGAAACACCATATATTTT
CDR3 protein: CASTAGGAGNTIYF
CDR3 length: 14
V gene: TRBV28
clone size: NA
D gene: NA
J gene: TRBJ1-3

CDR3 DNA: TGTGCCAGAAGCTCGACAGGGGTGCCCTCCTATAATTCACCCCTCCACTTT
CDR3 protein: CARSSTGVPSYNSPLHF
CDR3 length: 17
V gene: TRBV5-3
clone size: NA
D gene: TRBD1
J gene: TRBJ1-6

CDR3 DNA: TGTGCCAGCACTCCAGGGGGCGCGCGCACTGAAGCTTTCTTT
CDR3 protein: CASTPGGARTEAFF
CDR3 length: 14
V gene: TRBV6-5
clone size: NA
D gene: TRBD1
J gene: TRBJ1-1

CDR3 DNA: TGTGCCAGCAGCCTATCTTCGTATGGCTACACCTTC
CDR3 protein: CASSLSSYGYTF
CDR3 length: 12
V gene: TRBV7-2
clone size: NA
D gene: NA
J gene: TRBJ1-2

CDR3 DNA: TGTGCCTGGTCAAATTGGGATAATTCACCCCTCCACTTT
CDR3 protein: CAWSNWDNSPLHF
CDR3 length: 13
V gene: TRBV30
clone size: NA
D gene: NA
J gene: TRBJ1-6

CDR3 DNA: TGTGCCAGTAGTGAATATAGGGGTAGGACGCCTGAAGCTTTCTTT
CDR3 protein: CASSEYRGRTPEAFF
CDR3 length: 15
V gene: TRBV19
clone size: NA
D gene: NA
J gene: TRBJ1-1

CDR3 DNA: TGTGCCAGCAGTGAAAAGGGTCAAGGGCTAGGAAACACCATATATTTT
CDR3 protein: CASSEKGQGLGNTIYF
CDR3 length: 16
V gene: TRBV2
clone size: NA
D gene: NA
J gene: TRBJ1-3

CDR3 DNA: TGTGCCAGCAGTTTAGGGGACAGGGTTCCCTATAATTCACCCCTCCACTTT
CDR3 protein: CASSLGDRVPYNSPLHF
CDR3 length: 17
V gene: TRBV27
clone size: NA
D gene: TRBD1
J gene: TRBJ1-6

CDR3 DNA: TGTGCCAGCACCCCTAGCGGGAAGGCAGATACGCAGTATTTT
CDR3 protein: CASTPSGKADTQYF
CDR3 length: 14
V gene: TRBV7-2
clone size: NA
D gene: TRBD2
J gene: TRBJ2-3

CDR3 DNA: TGTGCCAGCAGCCGGACCCAAACGGAAAAACTGTTTTTT
CDR3 protein: CASSRTQTEKLFF
CDR3 length: 13
V gene: TRBV28
clone size: NA
D gene: NA
J gene: TRBJ1-4

CDR3 DNA: TGTGCCAGCAGCCCCCAGACAGGGCGGGAAGAGACCCAGTACTTC
CDR3 protein: CASSPQTGREETQYF
CDR3 length: 15
V gene: TRBV11-1
clone size: many
D gene: TRBD1
J gene: TRBJ2-5

CDR3 DNA: TGTGCTAGTGGTTTGGGCCGACTGTGGGGGGAGACCCAGTACTTC
CDR3 protein: CASGLGRLWGETQYF
CDR3 length: 15
V gene: TRBV12-5
clone size: NA
D gene: NA
J gene: TRBJ2-5

CDR3 DNA: TGCGCCAGCAGCTTGGGAGCCTCTGGAAACACCATATATTTT
CDR3 protein: CASSLGASGNTIYF
CDR3 length: 14
V gene: TRBV5-1
clone size: NA
D gene: NA
J gene: TRBJ1-3

CDR3 DNA: TGTGCCAGCAGTGAGCCAGGGGGCGCGGGCAAACTGTTTTTT
CDR3 protein: CASSEPGGAGKLFF
CDR3 length: 14
V gene: TRBV2
clone size: NA
D gene: TRBD1
J gene: TRBJ1-4

CDR3 DNA: TGTGCCAGCAGTCCGGCTTGGGGGAACACTGAAGCTTTCTTT
CDR3 protein: CASSPAWGNTEAFF
CDR3 length: 14
V gene: TRBV5-4
clone size: NA
D gene: NA
J gene: TRBJ1-1

CDR3 DNA: TGTGCCAGTAGTAAAGGGACAAAAAACACCGGGGAGCTGTTTTTT
CDR3 protein: CASSKGTKNTGELFF
CDR3 length: 15
V gene: TRBV19
clone size: NA
D gene: NA
J gene: TRBJ2-2

CDR3 DNA: TGTGCCTACCTGGCCCACAACTCCTATAATTCACCCCTCCACTTT
CDR3 protein: CAYLAHNSYNSPLHF
CDR3 length: 15
V gene: TRBV30
clone size: NA
D gene: NA
J gene: TRBJ1-6

CDR3 DNA: TGTGCCAGCAGTGTTCGACTAGGCCGAGATACGCAGTATTTT
CDR3 protein: CASSVRLGRDTQYF
CDR3 length: 14
V gene: TRBV28
clone size: NA
D gene: NA
J gene: TRBJ2-3

CDR3 DNA: TGTGCCAGCAGCACACCCTCTGTTTACGAGCAGTTCTTC
CDR3 protein: CASSTPSVYEQFF
CDR3 length: 13
V gene: TRBV5-4
clone size: NA
D gene: NA
J gene: TRBJ2-1

CDR3 DNA: TGTGCCTGGGGCCACCCGGGACAAAGGAACTATGGCTACACCTTC
CDR3 protein: CAWGHPGQRNYGYTF
CDR3 length: 15
V gene: TRBV30
clone size: NA
D gene: NA
J gene: TRBJ1-2

CDR3 DNA: TGTGCCAGCAGCTTAGGGGGTGGCGAGACCCAGTACTTC
CDR3 protein: CASSLGGGETQYF
CDR3 length: 13
V gene: TRBV7-9
clone size: NA
D gene: NA
J gene: TRBJ2-5

CDR3 DNA: TGCGCCAGCAGCCTGGAGGGGGCCGATTTTCAGCCCCAGCATTTT
CDR3 protein: CASSLEGADFQPQHF
CDR3 length: 15
V gene: TRBV5-1
clone size: NA
D gene: TRBD1
J gene: TRBJ1-5

CDR3 DNA: TGCGCCAGCAGCCAAGAAGAAGGGTATGGCTACACCTTC
CDR3 protein: CASSQEEGYGYTF
CDR3 length: 13
V gene: TRBV4-3
clone size: NA
D gene: NA
J gene: TRBJ1-2

CDR3 DNA: TGTGCCAGCAGCCAGAACAGGAACTCCTACGAGCAGTACTTC
CDR3 protein: CASSQNRNSYEQYF
CDR3 length: 14
V gene: TRBV6-1
clone size: NA
D gene: NA
J gene: TRBJ2-7

CDR3 DNA: TGCAGCGTTGTAGGAGGGGAGACCCAGTACTTC
CDR3 protein: CSVVGGETQYF
CDR3 length: 11
V gene: TRBV29-1
clone size: NA
D gene: NA
J gene: TRBJ2-5

CDR3 DNA: TGTGCCAGCTCACCGACAGGGTTAAGCTACGAGCAGTACTTC
CDR3 protein: CASSPTGLSYEQYF
CDR3 length: 14
V gene: TRBV18
clone size: few
D gene: TRBD1
J gene: TRBJ2-7

CDR3 DNA: TGCGCCAGCAGCCAAGAGGCTCCCGTCCTAGCGGGAGGACCTTTCTTCACAGATACGCAGTATTTT
CDR3 protein: CASSQEAPVLAGGPFFTDTQYF
CDR3 length: 22
V gene: TRBV4-3
clone size: NA
D gene: TRBD2
J gene: TRBJ2-3

CDR3 DNA: TGTGCCAGCAGCCCAGGGACAGGGTATCGCTACGAGCAGTACTTC
CDR3 protein: CASSPGTGYRYEQYF
CDR3 length: 15
V gene: TRBV13
clone size: NA
D gene: TRBD1
J gene: TRBJ2-7

CDR3 DNA: TGTGCCAGCAGTTCTTCCGGGACTAGCAACTACGAGCAGTACTTC
CDR3 protein: CASSSSGTSNYEQYF
CDR3 length: 15
V gene: TRBV28
clone size: NA
D gene: TRBD2
J gene: TRBJ2-7

CDR3 DNA: TGTGCCATCAGTGATGTAATAGCGGGGGGAAATGAGCAGTTCTTC
CDR3 protein: CAISDVIAGGNEQFF
CDR3 length: 15
V gene: TRBV10-3
clone size: NA
D gene: TRBD2
J gene: TRBJ2-1

CDR3 DNA: TGCGCCAGCAGCTTGCGCCAGGGGAACACCGGGGAGCTGTTTTTT
CDR3 protein: CASSLRQGNTGELFF
CDR3 length: 15
V gene: TRBV5-1
clone size: NA
D gene: NA
J gene: TRBJ2-2

CDR3 DNA: TGTGCCTGGAGTGACTCTCAGGGGCGAAAGCAGTTCTTC
CDR3 protein: CAWSDSQGRKQFF
CDR3 length: 13
V gene: TRBV30
clone size: NA
D gene: NA
J gene: TRBJ2-1

CDR3 DNA: TGTGCCATCAGGAAGGACAATCCCGGGGAGCTGTTTTTT
CDR3 protein: CAIRKDNPGELFF
CDR3 length: 13
V gene: TRBV10-3
clone size: NA
D gene: NA
J gene: TRBJ2-2

CDR3 DNA: TGTGCCAGCAAGACAGTTCTGGGCGAAAAACTGTTTTTT
CDR3 protein: CASKTVLGEKLFF
CDR3 length: 13
V gene: TRBV2
clone size: once
D gene: NA
J gene: TRBJ1-4

CDR3 DNA: TGCAGCGTCACGACAGTCAACTATGGCTACACCTTC
CDR3 protein: CSVTTVNYGYTF
CDR3 length: 12
V gene: TRBV29-1
clone size: NA
D gene: NA
J gene: TRBJ1-2

CDR3 DNA: TGTGCCAGTACCCTAGGGACTCCGGGTGACACTGAAGCTTTCTTT
CDR3 protein: CASTLGTPGDTEAFF
CDR3 length: 15
V gene: TRBV19
clone size: NA
D gene: NA
J gene: TRBJ1-1

CDR3 DNA: TGTGCCAGCAGTGATGGACAGGAGAACTATGGCTACACCTTC
CDR3 protein: CASSDGQENYGYTF
CDR3 length: 14
V gene: TRBV2
clone size: NA
D gene: TRBD1
J gene: TRBJ1-2

CDR3 DNA: TGTGCCAGCAGCTTAAGTAGAAGGCTGCAAGAGACCCAGTACTTC
CDR3 protein: CASSLSRRLQETQYF
CDR3 length: 15
V gene: TRBV7-2
clone size: NA
D gene: NA
J gene: TRBJ2-5

CDR3 DNA: TGTGCCAGCAGCCCCCTGGGGGGGCTGAACTATGGCTACACCTTC
CDR3 protein: CASSPLGGLNYGYTF
CDR3 length: 15
V gene: TRBV6-5
clone size: NA
D gene: NA
J gene: TRBJ1-2

CDR3 DNA: TGTGCCAGCAGCTTGGCCAGGGCGAACACCGGGGAGCTGTTTTTT
CDR3 protein: CASSLARANTGELFF
CDR3 length: 15
V gene: TRBV5-4
clone size: NA
D gene: NA
J gene: TRBJ2-2

CDR3 DNA: TGTGCCAGCAGTTACTCGGGACAGCCCCCAAAGTATGGCTACACCTTC
CDR3 protein: CASSYSGQPPKYGYTF
CDR3 length: 16
V gene: TRBV6-5
clone size: NA
D gene: TRBD1
J gene: TRBJ1-2

CDR3 DNA: TGTGCCAGCAGCGTAGGTTCAGCGATCCAAGAGACCCAGTACTTC
CDR3 protein: CASSVGSAIQETQYF
CDR3 length: 15
V gene: TRBV9
clone size: once
D gene: NA
J gene: TRBJ2-5

CDR3 DNA: TGTGCCAGCTCACGATCGGGACAGGGGGATGGAAACACCATATATTTT
CDR3 protein: CASSRSGQGDGNTIYF
CDR3 length: 16
V gene: TRBV18
clone size: NA
D gene: TRBD1
J gene: TRBJ1-3